This T cell receptor (beta chain) emerged from a study of blood T cell repertoires in COVID-19. This clone was detected only once. This CDR3 has 14 residues. CDR1 is MNHEY, CDR2 SMNVEV, per germline (reference sequence). The trim removed 5 bases at V and 9 bases at J, leaving 8 bases unmatched. Assay used: immunoSEQ multiplex PCR; TCRdb lists only in-frame clones, some missing. Altogether 120,000 to 150,000 clones are present, around 84% being singletons, with the ten largest covering roughly 7.9%. This chain connects TRBV27 to TRBJ1-5, with TRBD1 matching 9 bases. This TCR was recovered from a woman aged 50 to 60 in a cohort sampled during active or convalescent COVID-19. Sequenced material: peripheral blood. The CDR3 nucleotides read TGTGCCAGCAGTACGACAGGGGGAAAATGGCCCCAGCATTTT. This sequence encodes CASSTTGGKWPQHF.